This T cell receptor (beta chain) emerged from a study of T-cell reconstitution after alpha-beta-depleted transplantation in children. Study results and caveats: Some patients' high day-60 TCRbeta diversity was traced to surviving recipient T cells and thymic progenitors.

Unique molecular identifiers featured in how the TCRbeta library was prepared. A single record per CDR3 protein comes from TCRdb applying MiXCR to the PCR reads. The table shows roughly 570,000 distinct CDR3 sequences, with over 20% occurring only once. This clonotype has more than one count but fewer than ten. Its antigen is undetermined. Sequenced here: PBMCs, sampled before TCRalphabeta/CD19-depleted stem cell transplant. The sequence came from a boy under two years old with Wiskott-Aldrich syndrome, due to receive a stem cell transplant.

This CDR3 reads CATRDSSSYNEQFF. The CDR3 DNA follows: TGTGCCACCAGGGACTCAAGCTCCTACAATGAGCAGTTCTTC. The chain couples TRBV24-1 to TRBJ2-1; possibly TRBD2 for D (5 bases). There are 14 residues in the CDR3. Trimming cost V 7 bases and J 0 bases, with 9 bases left between them. Germline CDR1 KGHDR, CDR2 SFDVKD.